This is a list of T cell receptor beta chains from one sample in a study of metastatic and nonmetastatic thyroid tumors. TCRdb re-called clones from the PCR reads using MiXCR. The data hold 30,000 to 35,000 clones, with approximately 29% observed a single time. Input material: blood. Source of these receptors: a female donor with papillary thyroid cancer or a benign thyroid nodule (not recorded which). Some clones in this sample may be carry-over from other donors' samples. CDR3s include the opening cysteine and the closing phenylalanine or tryptophan. The D gene is left open where the match is weak. The listing skips clone size in some rows; elsewhere it reads once, few, many or a size class.

D | size | J | V | CDR3 | DNA
. | many | TRBJ2-5 | TRBV13 | CASSLQGLKTQYF | TGTGCCAGCAGCCTACAGGGATTGAAGACCCAGTACTTC
. | . | TRBJ2-3 | TRBV20-1 | CSARPGSGPDTQYF | TGCAGTGCTCGTCCAGGAAGCGGACCAGATACGCAGTATTTT
. | . | TRBJ1-3 | TRBV6-5 | CASSYAGSGNTIYF | TGTGCCAGCAGTTATGCGGGTTCTGGAAACACCATATATTTT
. | many | TRBJ2-7 | TRBV6-1 | CASSPGTASSYEQYF | TGTGCCAGCAGCCCGGGGACTGCAAGCTCCTACGAGCAGTACTTC
. | . | TRBJ2-7 | TRBV6-5 | CASSYSWKLVGEQSF | TGTGCCAGCAGTTACTCGTGGAAACTGGTGGGGGAGCAGTCCTTC
. | many | TRBJ1-5 | TRBV19 | CASRPGTLPNQPQHF | TGTGCCAGTAGACCCGGGACCCTCCCGAATCAGCCCCAGCATTTT
TRBD1 | many | TRBJ1-2 | TRBV5-4 | CASSSGQGATYGYTF | TGTGCCAGCAGTTCGGGACAGGGGGCGACCTATGGCTACACCTTC
TRBD2 | . | TRBJ2-7 | TRBV20-1 | CSARNPGGALSYEQYF | TGCAGTGCTAGAAACCCGGGGGGAGCCCTCTCCTACGAGCAGTACTTC
. | many | TRBJ2-7 | TRBV28 | CASSSQRDAGTPYEQYF | TGTGCCAGCAGTTCCCAACGAGATGCCGGGACTCCCTACGAGCAGTACTTC
TRBD2 | many | TRBJ2-7 | TRBV5-1 | CASSLGRGSSYEQYF | TGCGCCAGCAGCTTGGGTCGCGGGAGCTCCTACGAGCAGTACTTC
. | once | TRBJ2-1 | TRBV11-3 | CASSWGELYNEQFF | TGTGCCAGCAGCTGGGGGGAGTTGTACAATGAGCAGTTCTTC
TRBD2 | many | TRBJ2-7 | TRBV27 | CASSRGLPSRGYEQYF | TGTGCCAGCAGTAGGGGACTACCCAGCCGAGGTTACGAGCAGTACTTC
. | . | TRBJ1-2 | TRBV18 | CASSPPGRAYGYTF | TGTGCCAGCTCACCACCAGGCCGGGCCTATGGCTACACCTTC
. | . | TRBJ2-3 | TRBV28 | CASIIIGATSTDTQYF | TGTGCCAGCATTATTATCGGGGCTACTAGCACAGATACGCAGTATTTT
. | many | TRBJ2-1 | TRBV7-6 | CASSSTASSYNEQFF | TGTGCCAGCAGCTCTACTGCCAGCTCCTACAATGAGCAGTTCTTC
TRBD1 | few | TRBJ2-7 | TRBV19 | CASSQGAVGSYEQYF | TGTGCCAGTAGTCAGGGGGCGGTGGGCTCCTACGAGCAGTACTTC
TRBD1 | many | TRBJ2-7 | TRBV4-2 | CASSQERIKVDRGLGEQYF | TGTGCCAGCAGCCAAGAACGGATCAAGGTAGACAGGGGGCTTGGCGAGCAGTACTTC
. | many | TRBJ2-7 | TRBV6-2/TRBV6-3 | CASRTASYEQYF | TGTGCCAGCCGGACTGCTTCCTACGAGCAGTACTTC
TRBD2 | . | TRBJ2-7 | TRBV6-2/TRBV6-3 | CASRVAGTNYEQYF | TGTGCCAGCAGGGTAGCGGGGACAAACTACGAGCAGTACTTC
TRBD1 | few | TRBJ1-2 | TRBV28 | CASSSQHRQGLVNCGYTF | TGTGCCAGCAGTTCCCAACACAGACAGGGGTTGGTCAACTGTGGCTACACCTTC
. | . | TRBJ2-3 | TRBV5-1 | CASSLGRGTASTVTQYF | TGCGCCAGCAGCTTGGGCCGAGGTACAGCTAGCACAGTTACGCAGTATTTT
TRBD1 | many | TRBJ1-2 | TRBV6-1 | CASSATGNYGYTF | TGTGCCAGCAGTGCGACAGGGAACTATGGCTACACCTTC
. | . | TRBJ2-7 | TRBV7-3 | CASSLGPASEQYF | TGTGCCAGCAGCTTGGGTCCAGCGAGTGAGCAGTACTTC
. | . | TRBJ2-1 | TRBV24-1 | CATSGYNNEQFF | TGTGCCACCAGTGGTTATAACAATGAGCAGTTCTTC
. | . | TRBJ1-1 | TRBV20-1 | CSAISTTSSGAFF | TGCAGTGCTATATCGACGACATCCTCCGGCGCTTTCTTT
. | . | TRBJ2-3 | TRBV9 | CASSPRDSTDTQYF | TGTGCCAGCAGCCCCCGTGATAGCACAGATACGCAGTATTTT
. | . | TRBJ1-2 | TRBV4-1 | CASSQEGLNNYAYTF | TGCGCCAGCAGCCAAGAGGGGCTTAATAACTATGCCTACACCTTC
. | many | TRBJ2-7 | TRBV7-8 | CASSHTRSRGYEQYF | TGTGCCAGCAGTCACACTCGATCTAGGGGCTACGAGCAGTACTTC
. | many | TRBJ1-6 | TRBV7-8 | CASSPSSYNSPLHF | TGTGCCAGCAGCCCGAGCTCCTATAATTCACCCCTCCACTTT
TRBD2 | many | TRBJ2-2 | TRBV5-1 | CASSSGLAGVGTGELFF | TGCGCCAGCAGCTCGGGACTAGCGGGAGTGGGCACCGGGGAGCTGTTTTTT
. | few | TRBJ1-1 | TRBV5-1 | CASSLRAGFEAFF | TGCGCCAGCAGCTTGAGGGCCGGATTTGAAGCTTTCTTT
TRBD2 | . | TRBJ2-1 | TRBV20-1 | CSAPGLAGVYNEQFF | TGCAGTGCACCGGGACTAGCGGGAGTCTACAATGAGCAGTTCTTC
TRBD2 | many | TRBJ2-1 | TRBV5-1 | CASREREPYNEQFF | TGCGCCAGCAGAGAGCGGGAGCCCTACAATGAGCAGTTCTTC
TRBD1 | . | TRBJ2-5 | TRBV19 | CASSDWTGWETQYF | TGTGCCAGTAGCGACTGGACAGGTTGGGAGACCCAGTACTTC
. | few | TRBJ2-1 | TRBV6-1 | CASSERTSATGYNEQLF | TGTGCCAGCAGTGAACGTACCTCCGCTACAGGGTACAATGAGCAGCTCTTC
. | . | TRBJ2-7 | TRBV30 | CAWRPGLITSYEQYF | TGTGCCTGGAGACCCGGACTGATAACCTCCTACGAGCAGTACTTC
. | many | TRBJ2-3 | TRBV6-1 | CASSLRGQGTDTQYF | TGTGCCAGCAGTCTCCGAGGGCAGGGCACAGATACGCAGTATTTT
. | many | TRBJ1-3 | TRBV7-8 | CASRGTGPDSGNTIYF | TGTGCCAGCAGGGGTACAGGTCCCGACTCTGGAAACACCATATATTTT
TRBD2 | . | TRBJ2-2 | TRBV15 | CATSRDVLAGPGPGELFF | TGTGCCACCAGCAGAGATGTTCTAGCGGGACCCGGCCCCGGGGAGCTGTTTTTT
TRBD2 | many | TRBJ2-3 | TRBV7-2 | CASSGRGAGRADTQYF | TGTGCCAGCAGCGGCCGGGGAGCGGGAAGGGCAGATACGCAGTATTTT
. | many | TRBJ1-6 | TRBV7-9 | CASSVNRVGGSPLHF | TGTGCCAGCAGCGTTAACAGGGTTGGGGGTTCACCCCTCCACTTT